This T cell receptor beta chain was sequenced during a study of T cells in Graves' hyperthyroidism and ophthalmopathy. The CDR3 is made up of 16 amino acids. The junction had 10 bases not matched to a gene; V was cut back by 5 bases and J by 4 bases. CDR1 and CDR2 (germline): SGHVS, FQNEAQ. RNA transcripts provided the source from which TCR beta CDR3 regions were amplified. The study used the HTBI primer set for a first-round RT-PCR of the TCR CDR3. MiXCR was run by TCRdb on the multiplex PCR reads, yielding one entry per CDR3 protein. This table has 350,000 or so distinct CDR3 sequences, roughly 20% appearing once.

This sequence joins TRBV7-8 and TRBJ2-7; TRBD2 matches 11 bases. The sample comprised blood. The sequence was collected from a woman between 40 and 55 years old with Graves' ophthalmopathy. The CDR3 loop reads CASSIGTSGHLYEQYF. In DNA, the CDR3 is TGTGCCAGCAGCATCGGGACTAGCGGACATTTGTACGAGCAGTACTTC. The full variable domain, with the rest looked up from reference TRBV7-8 and TRBJ2-7, is GAGVSQSPRYKVAKRGQDVALRCDPISGHVSLFWYQQALGQGPEFLTYFQNEAQLDKSGLPSDRFFAERPEGSVSTLKIQRTQQEDSAVYLCASSIGTSGHLYEQYFGPGTRLTVT.